This T cell receptor beta chain stems from a study of response to subunit inactivated influenza vaccine. Study-wide results and limits: Each seasonal flu vaccination may recruit only limited new T cells, authors suggested.

TCRdb re-derived calls from the RT-PCR reads in MiXCR, one entry per CDR3 protein. The sample has more than 700,000 distinct CDR3 sequences, approximately 22% seen once. This clonotype was counted only a few times. The antigen is unknown. This CDR3 has 15 amino acids. The ends lost 1 base at V and 6 bases at J; junction bases unmatched: 7. Germline assignment: CDR1 SGHTA and CDR2 FQGNSA. The sequence was obtained from a man aged 50 to 60 who received an inactivated influenza vaccine. Sequenced here: PBMCs from blood, sampled roughly 5 days after vaccination. V usage is TRBV7-2 and J usage is TRBJ2-7, with 9 bases fitting TRBD2. The DNA for the CDR3 is TGTGCCAGCAGCTTAGTTGCGGCTAGCGGGACCGAGCAGTACTTC. Its translation: CASSLVAASGTEQYF. The full variable domain, its missing parts supplied by reference TRBV7-2 and TRBJ2-7, is GAGVSQSPSNKVTEKGKDVELRCDPISGHTALYWYRQSLGQGLEFLIYFQGNSAPDKSGLPSDRFSAERTGGSVSTLTIQRTQQEDSAVYLCASSLVAASGTEQYFGPGTRLTVT.